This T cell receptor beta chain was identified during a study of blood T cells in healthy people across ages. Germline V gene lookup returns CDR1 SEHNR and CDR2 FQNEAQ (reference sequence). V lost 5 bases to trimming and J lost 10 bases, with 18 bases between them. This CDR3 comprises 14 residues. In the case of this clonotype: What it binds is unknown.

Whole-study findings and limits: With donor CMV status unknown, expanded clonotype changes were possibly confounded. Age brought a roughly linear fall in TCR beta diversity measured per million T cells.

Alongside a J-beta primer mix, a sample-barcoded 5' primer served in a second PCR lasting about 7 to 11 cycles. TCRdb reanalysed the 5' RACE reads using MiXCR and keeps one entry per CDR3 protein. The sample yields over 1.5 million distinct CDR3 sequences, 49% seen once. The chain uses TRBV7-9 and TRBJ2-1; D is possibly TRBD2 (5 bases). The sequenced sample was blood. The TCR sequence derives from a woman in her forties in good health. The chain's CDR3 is CASSRRTRVGEQFF. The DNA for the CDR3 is TGTGCCAGCAGCCGCCGGACGCGGGTGGGAGAGCAGTTCTTC.